This T cell receptor (beta chain) comes out of a study of a mutant IDH1 vaccine in newly diagnosed glioma. Overall study context: Most patients had received both radiotherapy and temozolomide, the prior options being radiotherapy, temozolomide, or both.

Time point defined: baseline, week 1 (first vaccination visit). As for treatment: pre-vaccination baseline after standard-of-care therapy. Only a few counts were recorded for this clone. CDR3 length equals 15 residues. Germline loops: CDR1 SNHLY, CDR2 FYNNEI. Trimming cost V 6 bases and J 2 bases; bases outside gene matches: 7. Sequencing used immunoSEQ multiplex PCR; TCRdb keeps in-frame clones, though not all of them. In the table there are 80,000 to 100,000 clones, roughly 78% of which are singletons. The sequence came from a man aged 35 to 55 with glioma. Sample: PBMCs, taken from a glioma patient treated with radiotherapy, temozolomide or both. The chain joins TRBV2 to TRBJ2-3; TRBD2 matches at 8 bases. The CDR3 loop reads CASSPGLDPTDTQYF. DNA of the CDR3: TGTGCCAGCAGCCCGGGACTAGACCCCACAGATACGCAGTATTTT.